This T cell receptor beta chain was captured by sequencing in a study of blood T cells in healthy people across ages. Study-level findings and limits: Higher naive T cell percentage went strongly together with higher TCR beta diversity. TCR beta diversity, measured per million T cells, fell in a roughly linear way with age.

With a J-beta primer mix and a sample-barcoded 5' primer, a second PCR ran 7 to 11 cycles. Each TCR beta cDNA got a 12-nucleotide random molecular identifier. Each of the samples gave a minimum of 2.5 million paired-end reads that contained CDR3. A single record per CDR3 protein comes from TCRdb applying MiXCR to the 5' RACE reads. The sample has nearly 1 million distinct CDR3 sequences, approximately 50% seen once. This clonotype appeared a few times. The antigen is unknown. Trimming took 5 bases from V and 4 from J; bases not matched to a gene: 7. CDR3 length: 14 amino acids. The sequence was collected from a woman between 55 and 75 years old in good health. The rearrangement links TRBV12-3 or TRBV12-4 to TRBJ1-2; 7 bases agree with TRBD1. Sample: blood. This chain's CDR3 is CASSRQGSLYGYTF. The CDR3 DNA follows: TGTGCCAGCAGTCGACAGGGTTCGCTCTATGGCTACACCTTC.